The rows below give T cell receptor beta chains drawn from one sample of a study of T cell repertoires in cytomegalovirus infection. MiXCR, applied by TCRdb to the reads, yields one record per CDR3 protein. The profile covers 300,000 to 450,000 distinct CDR3 sequences, with roughly 18% appearing a single time and 8.5% to 10% taken by the ten largest. Sequenced: PBMCs. The receptors were sampled from a human donor in good health (CMV status not recorded). Some clones in this sample may be carry-over from other donors' samples. Both conserved end residues are part of each CDR3. Each record gives: clone size, J gene, V gene, D gene, CDR3 protein, CDR3 DNA. A D gene is named only where the DNA matches it firmly. A clone size is listed for some rows: how often the clone was seen (once, few, many), or a class if it is expanded.

clone size: few
J gene: TRBJ2-7
V gene: TRBV20-1
D gene: TRBD2
CDR3 protein: CSARGRGVYKYF
CDR3 DNA: TGCAGTGCTAGAGGACGGGGGGTCTATAAGTACTTC

clone size: -
J gene: TRBJ1-2
V gene: TRBV18
D gene: -
CDR3 protein: CASSPLAEGGYTF
CDR3 DNA: TGTGCCAGCTCACCTCTGGCAGAAGGAGGCTACACCTTC

clone size: many
J gene: TRBJ2-5
V gene: TRBV7-2
D gene: -
CDR3 protein: CASSFGPQETQYF
CDR3 DNA: TGTGCCAGCAGTTTTGGGCCTCAAGAGACCCAGTACTTC

clone size: many
J gene: TRBJ2-3
V gene: TRBV5-4
D gene: TRBD1
CDR3 protein: CASSFYMTGRGDTQYF
CDR3 DNA: TGTGCCAGCAGCTTTTATATGACAGGGCGAGGAGATACGCAGTATTTT

clone size: -
J gene: TRBJ2-7
V gene: TRBV20-1
D gene: TRBD1
CDR3 protein: CSASGDPESGGNEQYF
CDR3 DNA: TGCAGTGCTAGCGGTGACCCCGAATCAGGGGGCAACGAGCAGTACTTC

clone size: many
J gene: TRBJ1-1
V gene: TRBV12-3/TRBV12-4
D gene: -
CDR3 protein: CASSFGLYTEAFF
CDR3 DNA: TGTGCCAGCAGTTTTGGACTCTATACTGAAGCTTTCTTT

clone size: many
J gene: TRBJ2-1
V gene: TRBV12-3/TRBV12-4
D gene: -
CDR3 protein: CASSPLLNEQFF
CDR3 DNA: TGTGCCAGCAGTCCTTTGCTTAATGAGCAGTTCTTC

clone size: many
J gene: TRBJ2-1
V gene: TRBV7-2
D gene: -
CDR3 protein: CASSPPAVDNEQFF
CDR3 DNA: TGTGCCAGCAGCCCCCCGGCAGTTGACAATGAGCAGTTCTTC

clone size: few
J gene: TRBJ2-7
V gene: TRBV2
D gene: -
CDR3 protein: CASSGAPYEQYF
CDR3 DNA: TGTGCCAGCAGTGGAGCGCCCTACGAGCAGTACTTC

clone size: -
J gene: TRBJ2-7
V gene: TRBV19
D gene: -
CDR3 protein: CASSIDLKREQYF
CDR3 DNA: TGTGCCAGTAGTATAGATCTTAAGCGCGAGCAGTACTTC

clone size: many
J gene: TRBJ2-7
V gene: TRBV7-2
D gene: -
CDR3 protein: CASSLGSPPSEQYF
CDR3 DNA: TGTGCCAGCAGCTTAGGTTCGCCCCCCAGCGAGCAGTACTTC

clone size: few
J gene: TRBJ1-4
V gene: TRBV28
D gene: -
CDR3 protein: CASSSRRGRSNEKLFF
CDR3 DNA: TGTGCCAGCAGTTCCCGGAGGGGTAGGAGTAATGAAAAACTGTTTTTT

clone size: many
J gene: TRBJ2-5
V gene: TRBV10-3
D gene: TRBD1
CDR3 protein: CAIQGTARTQYF
CDR3 DNA: TGTGCCATCCAAGGGACAGCTCGGACCCAGTACTTC

clone size: many
J gene: TRBJ1-6
V gene: TRBV7-2
D gene: -
CDR3 protein: CASSLGNYYSPLHF
CDR3 DNA: TGTGCCAGCAGCTTAGGAAACTATTATTCACCCCTCCACTTT

clone size: -
J gene: TRBJ1-5
V gene: TRBV29-1
D gene: -
CDR3 protein: CSVEDPGQPQHF
CDR3 DNA: TGCAGCGTTGAAGATCCCGGCCAGCCCCAGCATTTT

clone size: many
J gene: TRBJ1-2
V gene: TRBV7-2
D gene: -
CDR3 protein: CASSSGLPAGYTF
CDR3 DNA: TGTGCCAGCAGCTCAGGGCTCCCCGCTGGCTACACCTTC

clone size: few
J gene: TRBJ1-2
V gene: TRBV5-1
D gene: TRBD1
CDR3 protein: CATSTGTALSYTF
CDR3 DNA: TGCGCCACCTCAACCGGGACAGCTTTGAGCTACACCTTC

clone size: -
J gene: TRBJ1-2
V gene: TRBV19
D gene: TRBD1
CDR3 protein: CASSITGEPNYGYTF
CDR3 DNA: TGTGCCAGTAGTATAACAGGGGAGCCTAACTATGGCTACACCTTC

clone size: -
J gene: TRBJ2-5
V gene: TRBV12-3/TRBV12-4
D gene: TRBD1
CDR3 protein: CASSPWTGAETQYF
CDR3 DNA: TGTGCCAGCAGTCCCTGGACAGGGGCAGAGACCCAGTACTTC

clone size: few
J gene: TRBJ2-3
V gene: TRBV7-2
D gene: -
CDR3 protein: CASRSTRESTDTQYF
CDR3 DNA: TGTGCCAGCAGGTCGACCCGGGAGAGCACAGATACGCAGTATTTT

clone size: many
J gene: TRBJ1-1
V gene: TRBV7-8
D gene: -
CDR3 protein: CASSLALHINTEAFF
CDR3 DNA: TGTGCCAGCAGCTTAGCGTTGCATATAAACACTGAAGCTTTCTTT

clone size: -
J gene: TRBJ1-2
V gene: TRBV6-1
D gene: -
CDR3 protein: CASSERYGYTF
CDR3 DNA: TGTGCCAGCAGTGAACGATATGGCTACACCTTC

clone size: -
J gene: TRBJ2-1
V gene: TRBV20-1
D gene: TRBD2
CDR3 protein: CSARALAGSFNNEQFF
CDR3 DNA: TGCAGTGCTAGAGCTCTAGCGGGAAGCTTTAACAATGAGCAGTTCTTC

clone size: -
J gene: TRBJ2-3
V gene: TRBV5-1
D gene: -
CDR3 protein: CASSPTSPVTDTQYF
CDR3 DNA: TGCGCCAGCAGCCCAACATCCCCGGTGACAGATACGCAGTATTTT

clone size: few
J gene: TRBJ2-5
V gene: TRBV5-8
D gene: TRBD1
CDR3 protein: CASSFHRGRRETQYF
CDR3 DNA: TGTGCCAGCAGCTTTCACAGGGGGCGTAGAGAGACCCAGTACTTC

clone size: few
J gene: TRBJ1-5
V gene: TRBV5-8
D gene: TRBD1
CDR3 protein: CASSLEKGAYSNQPQHF
CDR3 DNA: TGTGCCAGCAGCTTGGAAAAGGGGGCCTATAGCAATCAGCCCCAGCATTTT

clone size: many
J gene: TRBJ2-7
V gene: TRBV7-2
D gene: -
CDR3 protein: CASSSSPRGEQYF
CDR3 DNA: TGTGCCAGCAGCTCCTCCCCGAGGGGCGAGCAGTACTTC

clone size: many
J gene: TRBJ1-4
V gene: TRBV12-3/TRBV12-4
D gene: -
CDR3 protein: CASRGDHAGEKLFF
CDR3 DNA: TGTGCCAGCAGGGGGGACCATGCGGGTGAAAAACTGTTTTTT

clone size: -
J gene: TRBJ2-2
V gene: TRBV7-6
D gene: -
CDR3 protein: CASEGHGELFF
CDR3 DNA: TGTGCCAGCGAGGGGCACGGGGAGCTGTTTTTT